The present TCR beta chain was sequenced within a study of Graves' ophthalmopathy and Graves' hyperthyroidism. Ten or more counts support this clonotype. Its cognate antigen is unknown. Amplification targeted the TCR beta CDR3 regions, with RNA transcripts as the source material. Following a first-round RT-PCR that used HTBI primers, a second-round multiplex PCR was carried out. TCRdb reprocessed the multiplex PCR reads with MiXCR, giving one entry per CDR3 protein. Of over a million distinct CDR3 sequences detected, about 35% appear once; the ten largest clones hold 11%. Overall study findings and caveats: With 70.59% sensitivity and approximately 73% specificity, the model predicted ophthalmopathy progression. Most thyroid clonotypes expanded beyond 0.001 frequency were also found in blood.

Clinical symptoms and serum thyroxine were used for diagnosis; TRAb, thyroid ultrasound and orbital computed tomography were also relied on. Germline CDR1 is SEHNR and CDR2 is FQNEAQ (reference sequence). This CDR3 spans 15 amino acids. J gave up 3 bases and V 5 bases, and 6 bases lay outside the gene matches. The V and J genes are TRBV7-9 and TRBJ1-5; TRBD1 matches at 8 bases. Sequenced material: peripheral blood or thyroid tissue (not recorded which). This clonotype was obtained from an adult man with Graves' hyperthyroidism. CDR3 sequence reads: CASSGPQGANQPQHF. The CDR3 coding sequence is TGTGCCAGCAGCGGTCCCCAGGGGGCCAATCAGCCCCAGCATTTT.